Below are 20 T cell receptor beta chains sequenced from a single sample in a study of blood T cell repertoires in COVID-19. The table came from immunoSEQ multiplex PCR; TCRdb's copy has only in-frame clones and leaves some out. The sample shows 120,000 or so clones, approximately 74% of them seen only once. What was sequenced was peripheral blood. The receptors come from a man in his 60s with acute or convalescent COVID-19.

The rearrangement links TRBV5-4 to TRBJ1-1; TRBD1 matches 7 bases. CDR1 and CDR2 from the germline V gene are SGHNT and YYREEE (reference sequence). V lost 5 bases and J lost 5; bases outside the gene matches: 6. There are 13 residues in the CDR3. The CDR3 is CASRLQGSTEAFF. The CDR3 coding sequence is TGTGCCAGCAGGTTACAGGGGTCAACTGAAGCTTTCTTT.

V and J are TRBV21-1 and TRBJ2-2; the table's D call of TRBD2 was not tested on the DNA. TRBV21-1 is a pseudogene segment. CDR3 length: 18 amino acids. The CDR3 bases are TGTGCCAGCAGCAAAGATATGGAGGCTTTCATTAACACCGGGGAGCTGTTTTTT. Its translation: CASSKDMEAFINTGELFF.

The genes are TRBV28 and TRBJ1-1; no firm D call. The CDR3 has 15 amino acids. Germline values: CDR1 MDHEN, CDR2 SYDVKM. The V end lost 6 bases, the J end lost 0 bases, and 14 bases lay between the germline ends. The CDR3 loop reads CASSRPTGLNTEAFF. For the CDR3, the DNA is TGTGCCAGCAGCCGACCGACCGGGTTGAACACTGAAGCTTTCTTT.

This clone has only a few counts. The CDR3 DNA follows: TGTGCCAGCAGTTTAGGTCACAGGGGGAATTCACCCCTCCACTTT. This gives the protein CASSLGHRGNSPLHF. The chain joins TRBV27 to TRBJ1-6; TRBD1 agrees at 8 bases. This CDR3 is 15 amino acids long. CDR1 is MNHEY and CDR2 is SMNVEV in the germline V gene (reference sequence). The V and J ends lost 2 bases and 7 bases, in that order; junction bases with no gene match: 4.

This clone was seen a single time. The gene calls are TRBV2 and TRBJ2-7; TRBD2 is a possible D gene (6 bases). Trimming pared 6 bases from V and 8 bases from J, leaving 14 bases between. The CDR3 runs to 12 residues. Germline values: CDR1 SNHLY, CDR2 FYNNEI. CDR3 region: CASSLTSLQQYF. The CDR3 nucleotides read TGTGCCAGCAGCCTGACTAGTTTACAGCAGTACTTC.

This clone has only a few counts. The chain has TRBV3-1 (or the pseudogene TRBV3-2) and TRBJ2-5; 8 nucleotides match TRBD2. Germline V gene lookup returns CDR1 LGHDT and CDR2 YNNKEL (reference sequence). V trimming: 3 bases; J trimming: 4 bases; junction bases outside the gene matches: 7. This CDR3 has 15 residues. The CDR3 nucleotides read TGTGCCAGCAGCCAGCTAGCGGGTGGGGGAGAGACCCAGTACTTC. Amino acids: CASSQLAGGGETQYF.

By proportion, this clone is medium-sized. This chain connects TRBV7-8 to TRBJ2-7, with D tentatively TRBD1 (6 bases). The CDR3 is 12 amino acids. Germline-derived CDR1 and CDR2 are SGHVS and FQNEAQ. The V gene lost 6 bases and the J gene lost 5 bases, with 11 bases spanning the gap. Written as DNA, the CDR3 is TGTGCCAGCAGGGTACAGGGAGACGAGCAGTACTTC. Amino acid sequence: CASRVQGDEQYF. Full variable domain (outside the CDR3, taken from reference TRBV7-8 and TRBJ2-7): GAGVSQSPRYKVAKRGQDVALRCDPISGHVSLFWYQQALGQGPEFLTYFQNEAQLDKSGLPSDRFFAERPEGSVSTLKIQRTQQEDSAVYLCASRVQGDEQYFGPGTRLTVT.

The chain is built from TRBV6-1 and TRBJ2-7; D not certain. With 2 bases removed from V and 6 bases from J, the gap between germline ends came to 5 bases. The length of the CDR3 is 11 residues. Germline V gene sequence: CDR1 MNHNS, CDR2 SASEGT. The CDR3 protein is CASSESGEQYF. The CDR3 DNA follows: TGTGCCAGCAGTGAATCGGGCGAGCAGTACTTC.

The chain links TRBV9 to TRBJ1-2; tentative D call: TRBD1 (5 bases). CDR1 is SGDLS, CDR2 YYNGEE, per germline. The CDR3 spans 15 residues. V was clipped by 0 bases and J by 6 bases, with 15 bases between them. In DNA form, the CDR3 reads TGTGCCAGCAGCGTAGCCCTTGGGAGGGGCCATGGCTACACCTTC. This gives the protein CASSVALGRGHGYTF.

V is TRBV7-9 and J is TRBJ1-5; 7 bases map to TRBD1. The V gene end was trimmed by 5 bases and the J gene end by 1 base; junction bases not matched to a gene: 11. Germline V gene data show CDR1 as SEHNR and CDR2 as FQNEAQ (reference sequence). The CDR3 length is 17 residues. In DNA form, the CDR3 reads TGTGCCAGCAGCCCTACGGGCAGGGGGAACAGCAATCAGCCCCAGCATTTT. It is translated as CASSPTGRGNSNQPQHF.

In its sample, this clone was seen many times. V and J are TRBV2 and TRBJ2-7; 8 nucleotides agree with TRBD1. Germline V gives CDR1 SNHLY, CDR2 FYNNEI. Trimming cost V 3 bases and J 3 bases; bases outside gene matches: 4. CDR3 size: 14 residues. CDR3 loop: CASSDGQGLYEQYF. Written as DNA, the CDR3 is TGTGCCAGCAGTGACGGACAGGGACTCTACGAGCAGTACTTC.

In the case of this clone: Just one base apart from a much larger clone, this may be a read error. This specimen includes other DNA sequences encoding the same CDR3. The rearrangement uses TRBV6-5 and TRBJ1-2, with a tentative D call TRBD1 (5 bases). The CDR3 has 13 residues. Germline V lookup: CDR1 MNHEY, CDR2 SVGAGI. V was clipped by 2 bases and J by 4 bases, with 8 bases between them. CDR3 sequence reads: CASSYRQGYGYTF. The CDR3 nucleotides read TGTGCCAGCAGTTACCGGCAGGGCTATGGCTACACCTTC.

The chain recombines TRBV15 with TRBJ1-6; D is perhaps TRBD1 (6 bases). The CDR3 loop spans 19 amino acids. V lost 5 bases, J lost 0 bases, and 20 bases lay in between. Germline V lookup: CDR1 LNHNV, CDR2 YYDKDF (reference sequence). The DNA for the CDR3 is TGTGCCACCAGCGAGAAGGTGGGACACCCAAACTCCTATAATTCACCCCTCCACTTT. Protein: CATSEKVGHPNSYNSPLHF.

The chain combines TRBV6-5 with TRBJ1-4; possibly TRBD1 for D (6 bases). V dropped 6 bases and J dropped 3 bases, with 11 bases sitting between them. The CDR3 length is 14 residues. Germline loops: CDR1 MNHEY, CDR2 SVGAGI. CDR3 in amino acids: CASRGTPANEKLFF. Written as DNA, the CDR3 is TGTGCCAGCAGAGGGACACCGGCTAATGAAAAACTGTTTTTT.

The gene calls are TRBV18 and TRBJ2-2; 8 bases are a match to TRBD1. Germline-derived CDR1 and CDR2 are KGHSH and LQKENI. The CDR3 contains 17 residues. J gave up 2 bases and V 3 bases, and 8 bases lay outside the gene matches. CDR3 bases: TGTGCCAGCTCACCTGTGCTTGGACAGGGCAACACCGGGGAGCTGTTTTTT. Translating it yields CASSPVLGQGNTGELFF. The full variable domain, rest sourced from reference TRBV18 and TRBJ2-2, is NAGVMQNPRHLVRRRGQEARLRCSPMKGHSHVYWYRQLPEEGLKFMVYLQKENIIDESGMPKERFSAEFPKEGPSILRIQQVVRGDSAAYFCASSPVLGQGNTGELFFGEGSRLTVL.

V usage is TRBV27 and J usage is TRBJ1-2, with 9 bases aligning to TRBD1. The V gene's germline CDR1 is MNHEY and CDR2 SMNVEV (reference sequence). The CDR3 runs 15 residues. The junction had 9 bases not matched to a gene; V was cut back by 5 bases and J by 5 bases. This CDR3 is CASSTTGGAVYGYTF. CDR3 bases: TGTGCCAGCAGTACAACAGGGGGCGCGGTATATGGCTACACCTTC.

The table lists this clone with a few counts. The chain employs TRBV9 and TRBJ1-2; weak D call: TRBD1 (5 bases). The CDR3 is 13 residues long. Germline V lookup: CDR1 SGDLS, CDR2 YYNGEE. Trimming cost V 3 bases and J 6 bases, with 12 bases left between them. The CDR3 loop is CASSEGLEHGYTF. CDR3 sequence (DNA): TGTGCCAGCAGCGAGGGACTGGAGCATGGCTACACCTTC.

In nucleotides, the CDR3 is TGCGCCAGCACCAAGTTCGGGGGAGGCTACGAGCAGTACTTC. Translation gives CASTKFGGGYEQYF. The V and J genes are TRBV5-1 and TRBJ2-7; tentative D call: TRBD2 (6 bases). The CDR3 is 14 amino acids. The germline V gene encodes CDR1 SGHRS and CDR2 YFSETQ. Trimming cost V 6 bases and J 3 bases, with 16 bases left between them.

This chain joins TRBV25-1 and TRBJ2-3; 9 nucleotides align to TRBD2. Losses at the gene ends were 10 bases for V and 4 bases for J; bases not matched to a gene: 15. Per germline, CDR1 MGHDK and CDR2 SYGVNS. The CDR3 is made up of 16 amino acids. CDR3 sequence (DNA): TGTGCCACGAGCGCCATCCTTAGCGGGAGTTCAGATACGCAGTATTTT. Translated, it gives CATSAILSGSSDTQYF.

This clone occurred many times. V usage is TRBV6-2 or TRBV6-3 and J usage is TRBJ1-5; possibly TRBD1 for D (5 bases). The germline V gene encodes CDR1 MNHEY and CDR2 SVGEGT. The CDR3 is 17 residues long. V was shortened by 6 bases and J by 0 bases, with 18 bases between the two germline ends. CDR3 in amino acids: CASSLDSRRNSNQPQHF. The CDR3, as DNA: TGTGCCAGCAGCCTCGACAGCAGGCGTAATAGCAATCAGCCCCAGCATTTT.